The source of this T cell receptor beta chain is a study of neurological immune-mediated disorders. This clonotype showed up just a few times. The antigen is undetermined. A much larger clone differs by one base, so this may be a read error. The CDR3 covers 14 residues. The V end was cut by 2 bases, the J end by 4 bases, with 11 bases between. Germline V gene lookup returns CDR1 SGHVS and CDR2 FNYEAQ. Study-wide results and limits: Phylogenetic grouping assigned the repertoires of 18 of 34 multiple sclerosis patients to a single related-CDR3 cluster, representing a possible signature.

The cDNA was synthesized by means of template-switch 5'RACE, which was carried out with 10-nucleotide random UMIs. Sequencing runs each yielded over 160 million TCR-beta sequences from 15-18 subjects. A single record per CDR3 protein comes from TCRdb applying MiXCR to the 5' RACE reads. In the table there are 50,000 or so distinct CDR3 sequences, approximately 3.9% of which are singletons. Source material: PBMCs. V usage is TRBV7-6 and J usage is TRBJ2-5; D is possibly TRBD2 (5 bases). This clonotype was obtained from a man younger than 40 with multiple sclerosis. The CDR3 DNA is TGTGCCAGCAGCTTAAATAGAGGGAGAGAGACCCAGTACTTC. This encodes CASSLNRGRETQYF.